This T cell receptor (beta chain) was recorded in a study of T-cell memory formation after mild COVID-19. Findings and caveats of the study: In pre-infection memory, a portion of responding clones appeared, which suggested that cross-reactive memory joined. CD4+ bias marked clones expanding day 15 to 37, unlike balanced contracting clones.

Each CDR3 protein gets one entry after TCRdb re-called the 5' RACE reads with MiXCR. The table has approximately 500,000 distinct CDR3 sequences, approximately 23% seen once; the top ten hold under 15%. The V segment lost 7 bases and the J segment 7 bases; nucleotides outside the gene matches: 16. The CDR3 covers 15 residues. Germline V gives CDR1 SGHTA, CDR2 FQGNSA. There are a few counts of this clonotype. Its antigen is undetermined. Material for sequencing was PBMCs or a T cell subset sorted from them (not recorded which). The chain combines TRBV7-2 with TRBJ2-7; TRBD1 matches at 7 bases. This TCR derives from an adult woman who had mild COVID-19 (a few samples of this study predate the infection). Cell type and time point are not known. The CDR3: CASNQGGAGSGEQYF. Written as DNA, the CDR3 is TGTGCCAGCAATCAAGGGGGCGCGGGTTCAGGGGAGCAGTACTTC.